This T cell receptor (beta chain) is from a study of early T cells in non-severe SARS-CoV-2 infection. Study-wide background: With bulk RNA from unsorted whole blood as input, sequencing yielded unpaired chains.

The CDR3 extends over 14 amino acids. Germline V CDR1 and CDR2: LGHDT, YNNKEL (reference sequence). V lost 6 bases, J lost 10 bases, and 7 bases stayed unmatched. Individual cDNA molecules received unique molecular identifiers during library preparation. Using its own MiXCR run on the 5' RACE reads, TCRdb lists one record per CDR3 protein. The sample has tens of thousands of distinct CDR3 sequences; 5.5% to 7.5% are singletons. Study-level results: Matching results from VDJdb favored anti-spike CD8 responses, leaving private and CD4 specificities undetected.

As to this clonotype: Its specificity is unknown.

The clonotype comes from an adult who was a healthcare worker with PCR-confirmed SARS-CoV-2 infection or an uninfected control (not recorded which). The sample consisted of whole blood. This sequence joins TRBV3-1 and TRBJ1-6; 9 positions agree with TRBD1. The CDR3 protein is CASSNRDRDSPLHF. The CDR3 bases are TGTGCCAGCAGTAACCGGGACAGGGACTCACCCCTCCACTTT.